What follows describes a single TCR beta chain. The data derive from a study of beta chain features in type 1 diabetes. Expressed TCRB transcripts were sequenced because the entire RNA isolate underwent reverse transcription. Sequencing was performed with immunoSEQ multiplex PCR; in TCRdb, only in-frame clones are kept and a portion is missing. Of some 220,000 clones in the sample, approximately 11% are singletons; the top ten hold 1% to 1.5%. Germline CDR1 reads ENHRY; CDR2 reads SYGVKD. This CDR3 is 13 amino acids long. The chain links TRBV10-3 to TRBJ2-5; D remains ambiguous. The end of the DNA aligns better with TRBJ2-7, so the J call may be wrong. Sequencing was done on a sample of central memory CD4+ T cells from blood. The TCR comes from a young man in good health. CDR3 in DNA: TGTGCCATCAGTGATCCAAAATGGTACGAGCAGTACTTC. Encoded protein: CAISDPKWYEQYF.